This T cell receptor beta chain was documented in a study of CXCR3-negative and CXCR3-positive naive CD8 T cells. Study-wide background: Each library held about 1.5 +/- 0.3 million TRB reads, 120 million to 150 million in total. Whole-study results and caveats: Naive cells that were CXCR3-negative or CXCR3-positive used TRBV-TRBJ genes alike, while memory cells diverged. Diversity was high in both naive subsets and much lower in memory cells. Compared with CXCR3-negative naive cells, CXCR3-positive naive cells showed more hydrophobic TRB CDR3s.

Cells classed as naive CD8+ T cells were CD45RO-CCR7+CD27+CD95-. About this clonotype itself: What it binds is not known.

Each TRB cDNA library was prepared by 5' RACE (with UMI labels). TCRdb re-called the 5' RACE reads; one entry per CDR3 protein, DNA not given. This sample lists approximately 100,000 distinct CDR3 sequences; its ten largest clones have 0.36%. The sample was naive CXCR3+ CD8+ T cells from blood. Subset described: CD45RO-CCR7+CD27+CD95- naive CD8+ T cells expressing CXCR3 (TNR3+). This receptor was obtained from a human donor in good health. Some clones in this sample may be carry-over from other donors' samples.

This CDR3 reads CASTTRGQSHEQYF. The V call is TRBV28, the J call TRBJ2-7; TCRdb selects TRBD1, and the lack of DNA leaves this call unchecked. This CDR3 is 14 amino acids long. The germline gives CDR1 MDHEN, CDR2 SYDVKM.